Listed below are T cell receptor beta chains from one sample, sequenced in a study of OX40 agonist ivuxolimab in advanced cancers. TCRdb keeps only in-frame clones here, not all; method: immunoSEQ multiplex PCR. In the table there are 43,000 or so clones, approximately 90% of which are singletons. Sequencing was performed on CD4+ or CD8+ T cells sorted from blood, taken in a trial of the OX40 agonist ivuxolimab. The receptors originated from an adult with an advanced solid tumor such as melanoma, head and neck, liver or kidney cancer. The CDR3 runs from the conserved cysteine through the conserved F or W. Each record gives: clone size, V gene, D gene, J gene, CDR3 DNA, CDR3 protein. The D gene is left open where the match is weak. Clone size is stated in some rows and not others, as once, few, many or a class when expanded.

.	TRBV2	.	TRBJ2-5	TGTGCCAGCAGCTTATCTTCTGACTTCCTCCCCCACTTC	CASSLSSDFLPHF
.	TRBV5-1	TRBD2	TRBJ2-1	TGCGCCAGCTCACCGGAGACTAGCTGGAAAAATGAGCAGTTCTTC	CASSPETSWKNEQFF
.	TRBV15	TRBD2	TRBJ2-5	TGTGCCACCAGCAGAGGGGGGTTTAGCGGGAGATTCCCAGAGACCCAGTACTTC	CATSRGGFSGRFPETQYF
.	TRBV7-9	.	TRBJ1-4	TGTGCCAGCAGCTTAGTTGGGAATGAAAAACTGTTTTTT	CASSLVGNEKLFF
.	TRBV6-5	TRBD2	TRBJ2-7	TGTGCCAGCAGTAGCGGGAGACGGGGCGAGCAGTACTTC	CASSSGRRGEQYF
.	TRBV29-1	.	TRBJ1-5	TGCAGCGTTGTTTTCGGCCCACGGAATCAGCCCCAGCATTTT	CSVVFGPRNQPQHF
once	TRBV5-1	TRBD1	TRBJ2-5	TGCGCCAGCAGCTCCTCCGGGACAGGGTTAGAGACCCAGTACTTC	CASSSSGTGLETQYF
.	TRBV7-9	.	TRBJ2-1	TGTGCCAGCAGCCGGACTGGCAATGAGCAGTTCTTC	CASSRTGNEQFF
.	TRBV27	TRBD2	TRBJ2-7	TGTGCCAGCAGTTTATCTCTAGCGGCCTACGAGCAGTACTTC	CASSLSLAAYEQYF
once	TRBV6-5	.	TRBJ1-1	TGTGCCAGCAAGACAGCGGGGCGTCCCACTGAAGCTTTCTTT	CASKTAGRPTEAFF
.	TRBV9	TRBD2	TRBJ2-5	TGTGCCAGCAGCCCAGCAGTAGCGGGACAAGAGACCCAGTACTTC	CASSPAVAGQETQYF
.	TRBV5-8	.	TRBJ1-3	TGTGCCAGCAGCTTGGTCCTGGCCGGAAACACCATATATTTT	CASSLVLAGNTIYF
few	TRBV20-1	.	TRBJ1-2	TGCAGTGAGCCCAGTGGCTACACCTTC	CSEPSGYTF
once	TRBV6-6	.	TRBJ2-2	TGTGCCAGCAGCTACACGGTAGCGATCACCGGGGAGCTGTTTTTT	CASSYTVAITGELFF
.	TRBV18	.	TRBJ1-2	TGTGCCAGCTCACCGGACGCCCCGGGCTACACCTTC	CASSPDAPGYTF
.	TRBV5-1	TRBD1	TRBJ2-7	TGCGCCAGCAGCTCGTCCGGGACAGGGGCCTACGAGCAGTACTTC	CASSSSGTGAYEQYF
.	TRBV19	.	TRBJ1-5	TGTGCCAGTACCCCTGCTTTTCTCAGGCTACAGCCCCAGCATTTT	CASTPAFLRLQPQHF
.	TRBV5-4	TRBD2	TRBJ2-1	TGTGCCAGCAGGCCGACTAGCGGGATGGGGAATGAGCAGTTCTTC	CASRPTSGMGNEQFF
.	TRBV28	TRBD2	TRBJ2-5	TGTGCCAGCAGTCACATTACTAGCGGGAGTGAGACCCAGTACTTC	CASSHITSGSETQYF
once	TRBV6-1	.	TRBJ1-5	TGTGCCAGCCGAGGGTGGAATCAGCCCCAGCATTTT	CASRGWNQPQHF
once	TRBV27	TRBD2	TRBJ2-5	TGTGCCAGCAGCAAGACTAGCGGGAGTCGACCGGTGATCGAGACCCAGTACTTC	CASSKTSGSRPVIETQYF
few	TRBV30	.	TRBJ1-2	TGTGCCTGGAGTGTACCCAGCCCCTATGGCTACACCTTC	CAWSVPSPYGYTF
.	TRBV7-2	TRBD2	TRBJ2-3	TGTGCCAGCAGCCCGACTAGCGGGATCTCAGATACGCAGTATTTT	CASSPTSGISDTQYF
.	TRBV10-3	.	TRBJ2-7	TGTGCCATCGCGGGAATGGACTACGAGCAGTACTTC	CAIAGMDYEQYF
.	TRBV5-1	.	TRBJ1-1	TGCGCCAGCAGCTTGGCCACGAGGGCGTCGGACACTGAAGCTTTCTTT	CASSLATRASDTEAFF
.	TRBV7-8	.	TRBJ2-3	TGTGCCAGCAGCTTATGGACAACCACAGATACGCAGTATTTT	CASSLWTTTDTQYF
once	TRBV28	.	TRBJ1-5	TGTGCCAGCAGGGTAGGGGAGGATAGCAATCAGCCCCAGCATTTT	CASRVGEDSNQPQHF
.	TRBV28	TRBD1	TRBJ2-1	TGTGCCAGCAGCGAAACAGGGGCCTACTACAATGAGCAGTTCTTC	CASSETGAYYNEQFF
.	TRBV6-1	TRBD1	TRBJ1-2	TGTGCCAGCGTGGGACAGGGGTTTGCCTACACCTTC	CASVGQGFAYTF
.	TRBV10-3	.	TRBJ2-2	TGTGCCATCAGTGAGATCACAAACACCGGGGAGCTGTTTTTT	CAISEITNTGELFF
.	TRBV27	.	TRBJ2-7	TGTGCCAGCAGTTTATCGATGGGACGAACCTACGAGCAGTACTTC	CASSLSMGRTYEQYF
few	TRBV28	TRBD1	TRBJ2-7	TGTGCCAGCAGACCCACAGGGGGCGCTGGGATGGGCGAGCAGTACTTC	CASRPTGGAGMGEQYF
.	TRBV9	.	TRBJ2-3	TGTGCCAGCAGCGTAGCCCTAGACGGGACGCAGTATTTT	CASSVALDGTQYF
.	TRBV19	.	TRBJ2-2	TGTGCCAGTAGAGAGCCGGGACGCAGAAGGACCGGGGAGCTGTTTTTT	CASREPGRRRTGELFF
.	TRBV11-2	.	TRBJ1-1	TGTGCCAGCAGCTTGCGACAGTTGAACACTGAAGCTTTCTTT	CASSLRQLNTEAFF
.	TRBV19	.	TRBJ1-5	TGTGCCAGTAGTATCCCGTCCGGACAGATGAGGAATCAGCCCCAGCATTTT	CASSIPSGQMRNQPQHF
.	TRBV19	.	TRBJ2-2	TGTGCCAGTAGTATAGTGGCAGGGTTTTCGGGGGAGCTGTTTTTT	CASSIVAGFSGELFF